This passage covers 12 T cell receptor beta chains from one sample sequenced in a study of blood T cell repertoires in COVID-19. Profiling relied on immunoSEQ multiplex PCR, and the TCRdb table lists in-frame clones only, not all of them. The table shows about 140,000 clones, with around nine tenths occurring only once. Sequencing was performed on peripheral blood. These TCRs come from a human donor in a cohort sampled during active COVID-19.

V and J are TRBV7-8 and TRBJ1-1; tentatively, D is TRBD1 (6 bases). Germline V gene lookup returns CDR1 SGHVS and CDR2 FQNEAQ. Trimming left V 4 bases short and J 6 bases short, with 9 bases between. The CDR3 runs 12 residues. CDR3 protein: CASSSRTAEAFF. As DNA, the CDR3 is TGTGCCAGCAGCTCCAGGACAGCTGAAGCTTTCTTT.

The chain has TRBV5-4 and TRBJ2-4, with 7 bases matching TRBD2. CDR3 length equals 14 residues. From germline, CDR1 is SGHNT and CDR2 YYREEE (reference sequence). V lost 4 bases to trimming and J lost 1 base; unmatched junction nucleotides: 2. CDR3 in amino acids: CASSREVAKNIQYF. The CDR3 DNA reads as TGTGCCAGCAGCCGGGAGGTGGCCAAAAACATTCAGTACTTC.

This clone was seen a single time. The rearrangement uses TRBV3-1 (or the pseudogene TRBV3-2) and TRBJ2-7; a possible D gene is TRBD1 (6 bases). The CDR3 sequence is 15 residues long. Germline loops: CDR1 LGHDT, CDR2 YNNKEL (reference sequence). Trimming took 2 bases from V and 5 from J, leaving 16 bases between them. Written as DNA, the CDR3 is TGTGCCAGCAGCCAATGGCTGGGGGCCGCCGACGAGCAGTACTTC. Translation: CASSQWLGAADEQYF.

Here the CDR3 DNA reads TGTGCCAGCAGCTTGGGGACAGTGTCCGCCTATGGCTACACCTTC. Its translation: CASSLGTVSAYGYTF. The J gene is TRBJ1-2, the V gene TRBV5-6; a weak D match, TRBD1 (6 bases). Germline-derived CDR1 and CDR2 are SGHDT and YYEEEE. Trimming removed 0 bases at V and 4 bases at J, with 13 bases between. CDR3 size: 15 residues.

This sequence joins TRBV2 and TRBJ2-7, with 7 nucleotides matching TRBD1. In germline, CDR1 is SNHLY, CDR2 FYNNEI. V was pared by 2 bases and J by 1 base, with 2 bases of the junction left unmatched. There are 14 residues in the CDR3. The CDR3 loop is CASSEPGQSYEQYF. The CDR3 DNA sequence: TGTGCCAGCAGTGAACCGGGACAGTCCTACGAGCAGTACTTC.

This chain links TRBV7-3 with TRBJ2-1; D possibly corresponds to TRBD1 (5 bases). The germline V and J ends were trimmed by 3 bases and 5 bases, with 14 bases remaining between them. The CDR3 covers 15 residues. From germline, CDR1 is SGHTA and CDR2 FQGTGA. CDR3 sequence: CASSFQGGANNEQFF. CDR3 coding DNA: TGTGCCAGCAGCTTCCAGGGTGGGGCTAACAATGAGCAGTTCTTC.

The V call is TRBV7-2, the J call TRBJ1-1, with a weak D call TRBD1 (5 bases). V was trimmed by 8 bases and J by 2 bases, leaving 12 bases between them. This CDR3 region has 13 residues. Looked up from germline, CDR1 is SGHTA and CDR2 is FQGNSA. The CDR3 spells CASQRQRNTEAFF. In nucleotides, the CDR3 is TGTGCCAGCCAAAGACAGAGAAACACTGAAGCTTTCTTT.

The chain uses TRBV28 and TRBJ2-2, with a weak D call TRBD1 (7 bases). The CDR3 length is 16 residues. The V end was cut by 8 bases, the J end by 0 bases, with 16 bases between. In germline, CDR1 is MDHEN, CDR2 SYDVKM. CDR3 in amino acids: CASGTDREANTGELFF. The CDR3 DNA reads TGTGCCAGCGGCACTGACAGGGAGGCGAACACCGGGGAGCTGTTTTTT. The full variable domain, its missing parts supplied by reference TRBV28 and TRBJ2-2, is DVKVTQSSRYLVKRTGEKVFLECVQDMDHENMFWYRQDPGLGLRLIYFSYDVKMKEKGDIPEGYSVSREKKERFSLILESASTNQTSMYLCASGTDREANTGELFFGEGSRLTVL.

This clone turned up a few times. This chain connects TRBV18 to TRBJ2-3, with TRBD2 matching 9 bases. The germline V gene encodes CDR1 KGHSH and CDR2 LQKENI. Losses at the gene ends were 2 bases for V and 9 bases for J; bases not matched to a gene: 6. There are 14 residues in the CDR3. The CDR3 DNA reads as TGTGCCAGCTCACCAGGACTAGCGAAAGGAACGCAGTATTTT. Amino acids: CASSPGLAKGTQYF.

The chain joins TRBV7-9 to TRBJ2-3; 9 bases align to TRBD1. The CDR3 consists of 15 residues. Germline lookup yields CDR1 SEHNR and CDR2 FQNEAQ (reference sequence). With V trimmed by 5 bases and J by 4 bases, 7 bases remained unmatched. The CDR3 is CASSHRDREADTQYF. The DNA for the CDR3 is TGTGCCAGCAGCCATCGGGACAGGGAGGCAGATACGCAGTATTTT.

The chain couples TRBV5-8 to TRBJ1-4, with TRBD1 matching over 8 bases. Trimming cost V 1 base and J 5 bases; bases outside gene matches: 7. The CDR3 has 16 amino acids. Germline-derived CDR1 and CDR2 are SGHTS and YDEGEE. DNA for the CDR3: TGTGCCAGCAGCTTGACCGGGACAGGCCTAAATGAAAAACTGTTTTTT. Translating it yields CASSLTGTGLNEKLFF.

The genes are TRBV6-6 and TRBJ2-2, with 9 bases fitting TRBD2. This CDR3 region has 12 residues. The germline V gene encodes CDR1 MNHNY and CDR2 SVGAGI (reference sequence). The V segment lost 6 bases and the J segment 8 bases; nucleotides outside the gene matches: 1. The DNA for the CDR3 is TGTGCCAGCAGGCTAGCGGGGGGGGAGCTGTTTTTT. Amino acid sequence: CASRLAGGELFF.